The clone carrying this T cell receptor (beta chain) appeared once. These data belong to a study of shared clonotypes between healthy human individuals. The protocol was immunoSEQ multiplex PCR, while the TCRdb copy is restricted to in-frame clones and leaves out a portion. Of approximately 1.4 million clones listed, about 98% are singletons. Germline CDR1 and CDR2: SEHNR and FQNEAQ (reference sequence). CDR3 length equals 14 residues. Trimming cost V 4 bases and J 2 bases, with 12 bases left between them. The sequence was obtained from a young man in good health. The rearrangement joins TRBV7-9 to TRBJ2-7, with D perhaps assigned TRBD1 or TRBD2 (5 bases each). The specimen sequenced was naive CD4+ T cells sorted from blood. Subset defined: CD45RA+ positively selected. The CDR3 sequence: CASSYPGQTYEQYF. The CDR3 DNA follows: TGTGCCAGCAGCTATCCGGGGCAAACCTACGAGCAGTACTTC.